These 5 T cell receptor beta chains were sequenced from one sample in a study of PD-L1 blockade in urothelial cancer. Time point in this sample: pretreatment peripheral blood. Sequencing was performed with immunoSEQ multiplex PCR; in TCRdb, only in-frame clones are kept and a portion is missing. This table holds approximately 71,000 clones, about 83% found once. The sample consisted of PBMCs, taken around atezolizumab (anti-PD-L1) treatment. The receptors shown here come from a woman in her 70s with urothelial cancer.

The chain has TRBV5-4 and TRBJ1-1, with D possibly TRBD1 on 6 matching bases. Trimming removed 2 bases at V and 3 bases at J, with 14 bases between. This CDR3 has 15 residues. CDR1 and CDR2 from the germline V gene are SGHNT and YYREEE (reference sequence). The CDR3 DNA reads TGTGCCAGCAGCTTTGGGGGGGAGGGGGACACTGAAGCTTTCTTT. The encoded protein is CASSFGGEGDTEAFF.

V gene TRBV5-1 combines with J gene TRBJ2-2; 10 nucleotides line up with TRBD2. Per the germline V gene, CDR1 is SGHRS and CDR2 is YFSETQ. V lost 0 bases and J lost 6; bases outside the gene matches: 8. The CDR3 contains 17 residues. CDR3 loop: CASSLVSSGSNAGELFF. The CDR3 DNA reads as TGCGCCAGCAGCTTGGTTTCTAGCGGGAGTAACGCCGGGGAGCTGTTTTTT.

The gene calls are TRBV6-6 and TRBJ2-4, with TRBD2 identical over 8 bases. V was clipped by 4 bases and J by 3 bases; unmatched bases: 5. This CDR3 region has 15 residues. Germline CDR1 is MNHNY and CDR2 is SVGAGI (reference sequence). The CDR3 nucleotides are TGTGCCAGCAGTTCGGGAGGGTCGAACAAAAACATTCAGTACTTC. This encodes CASSSGGSNKNIQYF.

This clone was counted only a few times. In DNA form, the CDR3 reads TGCAAATATGCTGGAAACACCATATATTTT. It translates to CKYAGNTIYF. The chain joins TRBV1 to TRBJ1-3. TRBV1 is tagged as a pseudogene. This CDR3 comprises 10 residues.

V is TRBV6-6 and J is TRBJ2-7, with D perhaps TRBD1 (6 bases). Trimming took off 8 bases at V and 3 bases at J, with 17 bases between the two ends. Germline V CDR1 and CDR2: MNHNY, SVGAGI (reference sequence). The CDR3 contains 14 residues. The CDR3 loop reads CASYAGLQGYEQYF. For the CDR3, the DNA is TGTGCCAGCTACGCCGGCCTACAGGGCTACGAGCAGTACTTC.